The 29 T cell receptor beta chains presented below share a single source sample, sequenced in a study of spatial heterogeneity in lung cancer. General study points: Tumoral mutation counts were tracked by counts of expanded intratumoral alpha and beta TCRs.

TCRdb fed the 5' RACE reads into MiXCR, producing one record per CDR3 protein. The sample lists 4,000 to 6,500 distinct CDR3 sequences; more than 10% were seen once. The antigens for these receptors are not known. The time point is: sample taken at primary tumor resection. The source was lung tumor tissue, collected at surgery. Receptor source: a male donor with early-stage non-small cell lung cancer.

This clonotype was counted only a few times. This may arise from a read error, as a much more abundant clone is one base away. V usage is TRBV12-3 or TRBV12-4 and J usage is TRBJ1-2; D gene unclear. V was trimmed by 11 bases and J by 4 bases, leaving 14 bases between them. This CDR3 has 12 amino acids. The DNA of the CDR3 is TGTGCCGGCGGAAGGATTCCCTATGGCTACACCTTC. It encodes CAGGRIPYGYTF.

The rearrangement links TRBV20-1 to TRBJ2-7, with D possibly TRBD1 on 5 matching bases. The CDR3 spans 14 residues. Germline assignment: CDR1 DFQATT and CDR2 SNEGSKA (reference sequence). V lost 2 bases and J 1 base, leaving 12 bases between the germline ends. CDR3 sequence reads: CSARFPGASYEQYF. CDR3 nucleotide sequence: TGCAGTGCTAGATTTCCTGGGGCTTCCTACGAGCAGTACTTC.

This clonotype was seen more than once but under ten times. As DNA, the CDR3 is TGTGCCAGCAGCTTAGCGTCTTTGAACAGATTCACAGATACGCAGTATTTT. Translation: CASSLASLNRFTDTQYF. V is TRBV7-9 and J is TRBJ2-3; D remains ambiguous. V lost 0 bases to trimming and J lost 2 bases, with 15 bases between them. Germline assignment: CDR1 SEHNR and CDR2 FQNEAQ (reference sequence). The CDR3 runs 17 residues.

This clonotype occurred a few times. The rearrangement uses TRBV12-3 or TRBV12-4 and TRBJ2-1; a weak D match, TRBD2 (6 bases). This CDR3 spans 15 amino acids. Trimming removed 7 bases at V and 6 bases at J, with 19 bases between. The DNA for the CDR3 is TGTGCCAGCATTGGGACGGGGTTCGGGGGCAATGAGCAGTTCTTC. As protein: CASIGTGFGGNEQFF.

This clonotype was counted ten times or more. The chain combines TRBV12-3 or TRBV12-4 with TRBJ2-2, with 7 bases fitting TRBD2. The CDR3 runs 14 residues. V was clipped by 6 bases and J by 0 bases; unmatched bases: 1. CDR3 coding DNA: TGTGCCAGCAGGGCGGGGGCGAACACCGGGGAGCTGTTTTTT. Translated: CASRAGANTGELFF.

This clonotype was counted between two and nine times. This chain links TRBV4-3 with TRBJ2-1; D gene uncertain. The CDR3 has 17 amino acids. Germline V gene lookup returns CDR1 LGHNA and CDR2 YSLEER. V shed 4 bases and J shed 3 bases, with 19 bases lying between them. In DNA, the CDR3 is TGCGCCAGCAGCCTCACGATTAGTACGGGTGGCTACAATGAGCAGTTCTTC. Translation gives CASSLTISTGGYNEQFF.

This clonotype has more than one count but fewer than ten. The chain has TRBV14 and TRBJ2-7; 10 positions match TRBD2. The CDR3 has 16 residues. Germline assignment: CDR1 SGHDN and CDR2 FVKESK. After removal of 2 bases from V and 6 bases from J, the junction contained 10 bases not matched to a gene. CDR3 sequence (DNA): TGTGCCAGCAGCCAAAGGCCCCCCAGCGGGGGGGGCGAGCAGTACTTC. Its protein product is CASSQRPPSGGGEQYF.

This clonotype was counted only a few times. This chain links TRBV9 with TRBJ2-1; possibly TRBD1 or TRBD2 for D (5 bases each). CDR1 and CDR2 from the germline V gene are SGDLS and YYNGEE. The CDR3 runs 12 residues. Trimming removed 1 base at V and 9 bases at J, with 8 bases between. CDR3 residues: CASSVPGPEQFF. The CDR3 nucleotides read TGTGCCAGCAGCGTACCGGGACCTGAGCAGTTCTTC.

This clonotype was recorded a few times. This sequence joins TRBV6-5 and TRBJ2-1; TRBD2 matches 14 bases. The V and J ends lost 9 bases and 9 bases, in that order; junction bases with no gene match: 13. The CDR3 loop spans 16 amino acids. Germline CDR1 reads MNHEY; CDR2 reads SVGAGI. Written as DNA, the CDR3 is TGTGCCAGTCCACCCCCGGGACTAGCGGGAGCGGGTGAGCAGTTCTTC. Protein: CASPPPGLAGAGEQFF.

The V and J genes are TRBV6-5 and TRBJ1-1, with D possibly matching TRBD1 (6 bases). CDR3 size: 12 residues. CDR1 is MNHEY and CDR2 is SVGAGI in the germline V gene. The V gene lost 4 bases and the J gene lost 8 bases, with 11 bases spanning the gap. As DNA, the CDR3 is TGTGCCAGCAGTTTAGGGGGAAGGGAAGCTTTCTTT. Protein product: CASSLGGREAFF.

The chain carries TRBV7-9 and TRBJ1-1; D is uncertain. Germline V gives CDR1 SEHNR, CDR2 FQNEAQ (reference sequence). This CDR3 comprises 13 residues. V lost 5 bases and J 2 bases, leaving 9 bases between the germline ends. The CDR3 is CASSAPSNTEAFF. CDR3 DNA sequence: TGTGCCAGCAGCGCCCCATCAAACACTGAAGCTTTCTTT.

For the CDR3, the DNA is TGTGCCATCAGTGAGTTACAGGGGATAGGCATTCAGTACTTC. It translates to CAISELQGIGIQYF. The chain uses TRBV10-3 and TRBJ2-4; 7 bases match TRBD1. Germline trimming cut 1 base from V and 9 bases from J; bases unmatched to any gene: 6. In germline, CDR1 is ENHRY, CDR2 SYGVKD. The CDR3 is 14 amino acids.

This chain links TRBV20-1 with TRBJ2-1; TRBD2 matches at 12 bases. The CDR3 consists of 18 residues. J lost 5 bases, V lost 2 bases, and 13 bases had no gene match. Germline-derived CDR1 and CDR2 are DFQATT and SNEGSKA (reference sequence). CDR3 bases: TGCAGTGCTAGAACACCCACTAGCGGGGGGTGGTACGACAATGAGCAGTTCTTC. It codes for CSARTPTSGGWYDNEQFF.

This clonotype occurred a few times. The V call is TRBV20-1, the J call TRBJ2-7, with 9 bases identical to TRBD2. The CDR3 runs to 15 residues. J lost 0 bases, V lost 4 bases, and 7 bases had no gene match. CDR1 is DFQATT and CDR2 is SNEGSKA in the germline V gene (reference sequence). The CDR3 sequence is CSATFSGGFSYEQYF. As DNA, the CDR3 is TGCAGTGCTACTTTTAGCGGGGGCTTCTCCTACGAGCAGTACTTC.

This clonotype has a count of ten or more. The chain recombines TRBV11-1 with TRBJ2-5, with D possibly TRBD1 on 5 matching bases. V lost 2 bases, J lost 5 bases, and 9 bases lay in between. The germline gives CDR1 SGHAT, CDR2 FQDESV (reference sequence). The CDR3 totals 13 residues. CDR3 amino acids: CASSLQQVETQYF. Written as DNA, the CDR3 is TGTGCCAGCAGCTTACAACAGGTGGAGACCCAGTACTTC.

The rearrangement links TRBV4-1 to TRBJ2-1; 9 bases agree with TRBD1. The V gene's germline CDR1 is MGHRA and CDR2 YSYEKL. V was pared by 0 bases and J by 7 bases, with 10 bases of the junction left unmatched. The CDR3 contains 17 residues. CDR3 protein: CASSQDYRTGVGNEQFF. CDR3 DNA: TGCGCCAGCAGCCAAGATTATAGGACAGGGGTGGGGAATGAGCAGTTCTTC.

In this sample, this clonotype turned up many times. The chain joins TRBV15 to TRBJ2-5; D is tentatively TRBD1 or TRBD2 (5 bases each). V was clipped by 5 bases and J by 2 bases, with 12 bases between them. The germline CDR1 and CDR2 sequences are LNHNV and YYDKDF (reference sequence). This CDR3 has 14 amino acids. This chain's CDR3 is CATSPRDLQETQYF. CDR3 coding DNA: TGTGCCACCAGCCCCCGGGACCTACAAGAGACCCAGTACTTC.

This clonotype was found many times. The chain has TRBV6-1 and TRBJ2-2; no clear D gene. This CDR3 contains 15 residues. V lost 3 bases, J lost 7 bases, and 15 bases lay in between. Germline V gene lookup returns CDR1 MNHNS and CDR2 SASEGT. The CDR3 coding sequence is TGTGCCAGCAGTGAGGGGTCGGCCTGGGGCGGGGAGCTGTTTTTT. Residues: CASSEGSAWGGELFF.

This clonotype occurred many times. J is TRBJ2-5 and V is TRBV28; perhaps D is TRBD1 or TRBD2 (5 bases each). This CDR3 is 13 amino acids long. Trimming removed 6 bases from V and 4 bases from J, with 12 bases in between. The germline CDR1 and CDR2 sequences are MDHEN and SYDVKM. CDR3 protein: CASRRGMRETQYF. CDR3 bases: TGTGCCAGCAGGAGGGGTATGAGAGAGACCCAGTACTTC.

The table lists this clonotype with a few counts. This chain uses TRBV9 with TRBJ2-5; the D gene could be TRBD1 or TRBD2 (5 bases each). Germline CDR1 reads SGDLS; CDR2 reads YYNGEE. The CDR3 length is 14 residues. V was cut by 0 bases and J by 5 bases, with 11 bases left in between. As DNA, the CDR3 is TGTGCCAGCAGCGTAGGGGGGACGACTGAGACCCAGTACTTC. Amino acids: CASSVGGTTETQYF.

In its sample, this clonotype was seen many times. The J gene is TRBJ2-1, the V gene TRBV18, with 15 bases identical to TRBD2. J lost 10 bases, V lost 3 bases, and 7 bases had no gene match. The CDR3 totals 16 residues. Germline CDR1 reads KGHSH; CDR2 reads LQKENI. CDR3 bases: TGTGCCAGCTCACCGCGGGGACTAGCGGGGGGAGCGGAGCAGTTCTTC. It is translated as CASSPRGLAGGAEQFF.

This clonotype was detected a few times. The CDR3 DNA follows: TGCGCCAGCAGCCAAGAGGCCCCTCTAGCGGGAGGGAACACAGATACGCAGTATTTT. Translation gives CASSQEAPLAGGNTDTQYF. This chain uses TRBV4-3 with TRBJ2-3; 12 nucleotides align to TRBD2. This CDR3 spans 19 amino acids. Germline V lookup: CDR1 LGHNA, CDR2 YSLEER. V gave up 0 bases and J gave up 2 bases; unmatched junction bases: 9.

The chain uses TRBV12-5 and TRBJ2-7, with D tentatively TRBD1 (5 bases). Trimming shortened V by 6 bases and J by 3 bases, and 9 bases separated the two germline ends. CDR3 length equals 12 residues. The germline CDR1 and CDR2 sequences are LGHNT and FRNRAP. CDR3 in DNA: TGTGCTAGTGGCTTAGACAGCTACGAGCAGTACGTC. Amino acids: CASGLDSYEQYV.

The V call is TRBV6-5, the J call TRBJ1-2; maybe TRBD1 (5 bases). Germline CDR1 is MNHEY and CDR2 is SVGAGI. With 5 bases removed from V and 7 bases from J, the gap between germline ends came to 14 bases. CDR3 length: 13 residues. DNA of the CDR3: TGTGCCAGCAGTGGACATCCATCGCTTGGCTACACCTTC. The encoded protein is CASSGHPSLGYTF.

This clonotype turned up a few times. V and J are TRBV12-3 or TRBV12-4 and TRBJ2-2, with 14 bases fitting TRBD2. V dropped 7 bases and J dropped 6; count of bases not matched to a gene: 4. This CDR3 spans 15 amino acids. The CDR3 loop reads CASKGTSGSAGELFF. The CDR3 DNA follows: TGTGCCAGCAAAGGGACTAGCGGGAGTGCCGGGGAGCTGTTTTTT.

This clonotype was counted ten times or more. This sequence joins TRBV5-4 and TRBJ1-1; 9 positions agree with TRBD1. CDR1 and CDR2 from the germline V gene are SGHNT and YYREEE (reference sequence). V trimming: 4 bases; J trimming: 1 base; junction bases outside the gene matches: 8. The CDR3 has 16 amino acids. The CDR3 protein is CASSPGTGKGNTEAFF. In nucleotides, the CDR3 is TGTGCCAGCAGCCCCGGGACAGGGAAAGGGAACACTGAAGCTTTCTTT.

This clonotype is medium-sized within its sample. J is TRBJ2-3 and V is TRBV4-3; no definite D call. From germline, CDR1 is LGHNA and CDR2 YSLEER. Between the trimmed V and J ends, which lost 2 bases and 4 bases, there was a span of 7 bases. The CDR3 contains 13 residues. The CDR3 region is CASSQRTPDTQYF. In DNA, the CDR3 is TGCGCCAGCAGCCAAAGAACCCCAGATACGCAGTATTTT.

The V call is TRBV12-3 or TRBV12-4, the J call TRBJ2-3; no definite D call. V dropped 1 base and J dropped 0 bases, with 8 bases sitting between them. The CDR3 has 15 residues. In DNA, the CDR3 is TGTGCCAGCAGTTTAGAGACGGTTAGCACAGATACGCAGTATTTT. Translating gives CASSLETVSTDTQYF.

The CDR3 nucleotides are TGTGCCAGCAGCGTGGGGGCGGCTAGCAACTACGAGCAGTACGTC. This gives the protein CASSVGAASNYEQYV. The rearrangement links TRBV5-6 to TRBJ2-7; perhaps TRBD1 as D (6 bases). Germline CDR1 is SGHDT and CDR2 is YYEEEE. The V end lost 4 bases, the J end lost 3 bases, and 17 bases lay between the germline ends. This CDR3 has 15 residues.